This T cell receptor (beta chain) was sequenced for a study of blood T cell repertoires in COVID-19. TCRdb's copy holds only in-frame clones and misses some; the assay was immunoSEQ multiplex PCR. The sample lists about 140,000 clones; about 82% were seen once. This TCR derives from a woman aged 55-75 years with acute or convalescent COVID-19. Sequences were obtained from peripheral blood.

The CDR3 region is CASSRLAGISGANVLTF. For the CDR3, the DNA is TGCGCCAGCAGCCGACTAGCGGGGATCTCTGGGGCCAACGTCCTGACTTTC. The chain employs TRBV4-1 and TRBJ2-6, with 11 bases that match TRBD2. V shed 4 bases, J shed 0 bases, and the junction held 2 bases outside the gene matches. Germline V CDR1 and CDR2: MGHRA, YSYEKL. The CDR3 length is 17 residues.